The rows below give T cell receptor beta chains drawn from one sample of a study of OX40 agonist ivuxolimab in advanced cancers. Libraries were prepared by immunoSEQ multiplex PCR; TCRdb keeps only in-frame clonotypes and omits some of them. The data show roughly 38,000 clones, approximately 88% seen once. This material consisted of CD4+ or CD8+ T cells sorted from blood, taken in a trial of the OX40 agonist ivuxolimab. These receptors were taken from an adult with an advanced solid tumor such as melanoma, head and neck, liver or kidney cancer. Both conserved end residues are part of each CDR3. The D gene is left open where the match is weak. Where a row states a size, it is once, few, many or the class of an expanded clone; other rows omit it.

j_call d_call clone_size v_call cdr3_nt cdr3_aa
TRBJ1-1 - once TRBV7-2 TGTGCCAGCAGCTTAGCGGTCGGGGCCTGGGACACTGAAGCTTTCTTT CASSLAVGAWDTEAFF
TRBJ1-4 - - TRBV21-1 TGTGCCAGCAGCAAAGTGGGGAGCAGGGAAAAACTGTTTTTT CASSKVGSREKLFF
TRBJ2-7 TRBD1 once TRBV2 TGTGCCAGCAGTGCAGGGGGCGAATACGAGCAGTACTTC CASSAGGEYEQYF
TRBJ1-3 - - TRBV6-6 TGTGCCAGCAGTTACTCGGGCAGGGCCTCTGGAAACACCATATATTTT CASSYSGRASGNTIYF
TRBJ2-5 TRBD2 - TRBV7-7 TGTGCTAGCAGCCGAAGCGCGGGGGGGCGGGAGACCCAGTACTTC CASSRSAGGRETQYF
TRBJ1-2 - few TRBV4-1 TGCGCCAGCAGCCAAGGACAGAACTATGGCTACACCTTC CASSQGQNYGYTF
TRBJ1-1 TRBD1 - TRBV2 TGTGCCAGCAATACGGACAGGGGCACTGAAGCTTTCTTT CASNTDRGTEAFF
TRBJ2-3 - - TRBV6-5 TGTGCCAGCTCGACGGGGCCTGCCGGGGGGCAGTATTTT CASSTGPAGGQYF
TRBJ1-2 TRBD1 - TRBV4-2 TGTGCCAGCAGCCAAGTTCTGGACAGGGAAGGCGGCTACACCTTC CASSQVLDREGGYTF
TRBJ2-7 TRBD2 - TRBV4-3 TGCGCCAGCAGCCAAGATCAAGCGGGGGCGAGCTCCTACGAGCAGTACTTC CASSQDQAGASSYEQYF
TRBJ1-5 - - TRBV4-2 TGTGCCAGCAGCCAAGGGCAGGGAGAGCAGCCCCAGCATTTT CASSQGQGEQPQHF
TRBJ1-2 TRBD1 - TRBV5-1 TGCGCCAGCAGCTTGGGGACAGGGGTTGAAAACTATGGCTACACCTTC CASSLGTGVENYGYTF
TRBJ1-2 TRBD1 - TRBV2 TGTGCCAGCAGTGAGCGGGACAGCTATGGCTACACCTTC CASSERDSYGYTF
TRBJ1-3 TRBD1 - TRBV7-9 TGTGCCAGCAGCCCCGGGGACAGGCTCAGCTCTGGAAACACCATATATTTT CASSPGDRLSSGNTIYF
TRBJ2-1 TRBD2 - TRBV5-1 TGCGCCAGCAGCTGGGGACTAGCGGGGGGATCCTACAATGAGCAGTTCTTC CASSWGLAGGSYNEQFF
TRBJ1-1 TRBD1 once TRBV29-1 TGCAGCGTTGAGGCAGGGGGCTTTAACACTGAAGCTTTCTTT CSVEAGGFNTEAFF
TRBJ2-7 - - TRBV6-6 TGTGCCAGCATTCGGGGATACGAGCAGTACTTC CASIRGYEQYF
TRBJ2-3 - once TRBV25-1 TGTGCCAGCAGTGGATCCCCGGATACGCAGTATTTT CASSGSPDTQYF
TRBJ1-6 - - TRBV11-1 TGTGCCAGCAGCTTAGCGCAGACAGCGCGGAATTCACCCCTCCACTTT CASSLAQTARNSPLHF
TRBJ1-2 - - TRBV6-7 TGTGCCAGCAGTTACTCGAAAGGGCACTATGGCTACACCTTC CASSYSKGHYGYTF
TRBJ2-2 - once TRBV7-9 TGTGCCAGCAGCTTAGTTACAGGGCCCGGGGAGCTGTTTTTT CASSLVTGPGELFF
TRBJ2-7 - - TRBV7-9 TGTGCCAGCAGCGCAGGGAGCTCCTACGAGCAGTACTTC CASSAGSSYEQYF
TRBJ2-2 - - TRBV2 TGTGCCAGCAGTTTCGCCTCGGGGGATTACGGGGAGCTGTTTTTT CASSFASGDYGELFF
TRBJ1-6 - - TRBV7-3 TGTGCCAGCAGCTTAGGACTCGCCGGATCACCCCTCCACTTT CASSLGLAGSPLHF
TRBJ1-2 - few TRBV2 TGTGCCAGCAGTGTCCAGATCTATGGCTACACCTTC CASSVQIYGYTF
TRBJ2-5 - - TRBV2 TGTGCCAGCAACTATGGGACGGAACAAGAGACCCAGTACTTC CASNYGTEQETQYF
TRBJ1-5 - - TRBV6-1 TGTGCCAGCAGAAACAGGGGCAATCAGCCCCAGCATTTT CASRNRGNQPQHF